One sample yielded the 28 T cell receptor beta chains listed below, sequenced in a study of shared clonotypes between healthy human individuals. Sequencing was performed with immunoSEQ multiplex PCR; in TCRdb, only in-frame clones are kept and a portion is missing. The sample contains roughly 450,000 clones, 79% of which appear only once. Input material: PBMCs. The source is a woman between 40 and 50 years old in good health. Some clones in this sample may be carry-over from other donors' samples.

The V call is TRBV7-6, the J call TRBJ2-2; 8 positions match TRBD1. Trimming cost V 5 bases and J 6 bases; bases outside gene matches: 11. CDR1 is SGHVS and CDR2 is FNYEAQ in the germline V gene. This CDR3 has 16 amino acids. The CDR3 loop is CASSLRQGLVPGELFF. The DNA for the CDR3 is TGTGCCAGCAGCCTCCGACAGGGGTTGGTGCCCGGGGAGCTGTTTTTT.

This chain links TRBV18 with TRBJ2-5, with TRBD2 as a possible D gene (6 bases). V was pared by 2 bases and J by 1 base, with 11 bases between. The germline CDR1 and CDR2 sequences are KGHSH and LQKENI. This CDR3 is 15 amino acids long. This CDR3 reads CASSPRVSGQETQYF. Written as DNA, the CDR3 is TGTGCCAGCTCACCAAGGGTTAGCGGCCAAGAGACCCAGTACTTC.

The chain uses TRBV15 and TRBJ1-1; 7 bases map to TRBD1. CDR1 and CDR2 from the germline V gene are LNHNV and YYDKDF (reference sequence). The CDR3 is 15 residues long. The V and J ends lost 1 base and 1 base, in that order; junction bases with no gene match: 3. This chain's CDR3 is CATSRVDRPNTEAFF. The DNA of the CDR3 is TGTGCCACCAGCAGAGTGGACAGGCCGAACACTGAAGCTTTCTTT.

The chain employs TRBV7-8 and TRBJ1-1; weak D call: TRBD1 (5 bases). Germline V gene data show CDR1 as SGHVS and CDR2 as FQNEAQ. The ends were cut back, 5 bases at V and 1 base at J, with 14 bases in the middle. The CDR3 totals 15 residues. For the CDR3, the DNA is TGTGCCAGCAGCCAAGAACGGGGACCGAACACTGAAGCTTTCTTT. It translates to CASSQERGPNTEAFF. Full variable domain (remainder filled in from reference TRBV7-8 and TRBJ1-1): GAGVSQSPRYKVAKRGQDVALRCDPISGHVSLFWYQQALGQGPEFLTYFQNEAQLDKSGLPSDRFFAERPEGSVSTLKIQRTQQEDSAVYLCASSQERGPNTEAFFGQGTRLTVV.

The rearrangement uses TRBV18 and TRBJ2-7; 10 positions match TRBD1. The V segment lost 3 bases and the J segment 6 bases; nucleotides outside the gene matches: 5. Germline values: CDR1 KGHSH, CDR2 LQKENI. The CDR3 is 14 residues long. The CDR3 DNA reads TGTGCCAGCTCACCGGGCGACAGGGGGCTCGAGCAGTACTTC. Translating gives CASSPGDRGLEQYF.

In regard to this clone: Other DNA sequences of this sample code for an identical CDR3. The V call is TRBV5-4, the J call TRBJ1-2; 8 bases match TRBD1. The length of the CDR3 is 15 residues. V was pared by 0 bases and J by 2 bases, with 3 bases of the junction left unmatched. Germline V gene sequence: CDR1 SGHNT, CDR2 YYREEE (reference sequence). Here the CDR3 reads CASSLAGGPNYGYTF. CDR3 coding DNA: TGTGCCAGCAGCTTGGCAGGGGGCCCGAACTATGGCTACACCTTC.

CDR3 bases: TGTGCCAGCAGTGCAGGCGGGAGGACCTCCTACGAGCAGTACTTC. Translating gives CASSAGGRTSYEQYF. The chain links TRBV6-4 to TRBJ2-7; 8 bases map to TRBD2. The length of the CDR3 is 15 residues. V dropped 4 bases and J dropped 0; count of bases not matched to a gene: 5. The germline CDR1 and CDR2 sequences are MRHNA and SNTAGT.

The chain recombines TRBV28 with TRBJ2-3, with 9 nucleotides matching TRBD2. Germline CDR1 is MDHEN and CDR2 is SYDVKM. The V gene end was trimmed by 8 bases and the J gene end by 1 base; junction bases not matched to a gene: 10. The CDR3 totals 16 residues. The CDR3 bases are TGTGCCAGCGCTAGCGGGGCCGGGGGGGGCACAGATACGCAGTATTTT. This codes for CASASGAGGGTDTQYF. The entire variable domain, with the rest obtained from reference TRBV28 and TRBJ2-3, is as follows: DVKVTQSSRYLVKRTGEKVFLECVQDMDHENMFWYRQDPGLGLRLIYFSYDVKMKEKGDIPEGYSVSREKKERFSLILESASTNQTSMYLCASASGAGGGTDTQYFGPGTRLTVL.

Here the CDR3 reads CASSLTGQGAHEQYF. CDR3 sequence (DNA): TGCGCCAGCAGCTTGACGGGACAGGGGGCCCACGAGCAGTACTTC. This chain joins TRBV5-1 and TRBJ2-7; 12 bases map to TRBD1. This CDR3 spans 15 amino acids. Germline V CDR1 and CDR2: SGHRS, YFSETQ. V shed 1 base, J shed 5 bases, and the junction held 4 bases outside the gene matches.

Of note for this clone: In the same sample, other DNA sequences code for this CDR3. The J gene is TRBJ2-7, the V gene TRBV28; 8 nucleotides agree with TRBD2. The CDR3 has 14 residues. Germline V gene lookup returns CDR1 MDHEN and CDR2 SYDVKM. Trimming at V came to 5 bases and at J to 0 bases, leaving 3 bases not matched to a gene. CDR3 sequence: CASSLAGPSYEQYF. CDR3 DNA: TGTGCCAGCAGTCTAGCGGGTCCCTCCTACGAGCAGTACTTC.

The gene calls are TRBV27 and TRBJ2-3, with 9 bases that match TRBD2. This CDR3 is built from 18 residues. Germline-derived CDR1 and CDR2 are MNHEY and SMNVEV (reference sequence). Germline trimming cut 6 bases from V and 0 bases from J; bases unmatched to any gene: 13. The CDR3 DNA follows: TGTGCCAGCAGACCCACCTGGCTAGCGGGGACTAGCACAGATACGCAGTATTTT. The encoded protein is CASRPTWLAGTSTDTQYF.

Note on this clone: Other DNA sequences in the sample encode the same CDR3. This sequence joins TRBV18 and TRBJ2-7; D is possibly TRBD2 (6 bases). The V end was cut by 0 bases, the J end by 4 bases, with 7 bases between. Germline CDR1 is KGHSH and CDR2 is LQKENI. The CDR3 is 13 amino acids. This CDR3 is CASSPPSGYEQYF. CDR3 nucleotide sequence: TGTGCCAGCTCACCACCTAGCGGTTACGAGCAGTACTTC.

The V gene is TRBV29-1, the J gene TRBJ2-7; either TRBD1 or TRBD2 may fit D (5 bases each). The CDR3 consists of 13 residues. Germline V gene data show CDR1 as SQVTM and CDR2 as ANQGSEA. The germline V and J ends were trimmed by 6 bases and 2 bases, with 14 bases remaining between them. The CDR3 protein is CSVAGTTPYEQYF. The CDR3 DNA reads TGCAGCGTGGCCGGGACGACTCCCTACGAGCAGTACTTC.

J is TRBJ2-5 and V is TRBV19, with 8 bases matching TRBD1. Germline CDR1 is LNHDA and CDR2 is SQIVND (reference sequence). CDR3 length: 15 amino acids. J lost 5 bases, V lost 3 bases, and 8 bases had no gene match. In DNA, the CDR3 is TGTGCCAGTAGTATCGGACAGGGAGGACGGGAGACCCAGTACTTC. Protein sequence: CASSIGQGGRETQYF.

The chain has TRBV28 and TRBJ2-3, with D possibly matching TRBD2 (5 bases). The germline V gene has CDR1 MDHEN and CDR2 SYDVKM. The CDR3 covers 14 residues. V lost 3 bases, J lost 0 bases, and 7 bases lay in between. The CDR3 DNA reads TGTGCCAGCAGTTTTGGCGGGAGCACAGATACGCAGTATTTT. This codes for CASSFGGSTDTQYF.

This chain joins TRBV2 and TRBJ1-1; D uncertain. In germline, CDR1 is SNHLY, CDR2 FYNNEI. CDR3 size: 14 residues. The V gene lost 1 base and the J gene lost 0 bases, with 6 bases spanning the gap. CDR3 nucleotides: TGTGCCAGCAGTGAAGTCATGCTGAACACTGAAGCTTTCTTT. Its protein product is CASSEVMLNTEAFF.

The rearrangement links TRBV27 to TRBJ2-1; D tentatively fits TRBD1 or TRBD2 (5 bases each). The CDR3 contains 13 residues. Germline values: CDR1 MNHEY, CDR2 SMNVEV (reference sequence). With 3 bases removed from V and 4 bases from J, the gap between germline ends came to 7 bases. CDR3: CASSFEGYNEQFF. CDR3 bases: TGTGCCAGCAGTTTCGAGGGGTACAATGAGCAGTTCTTC.

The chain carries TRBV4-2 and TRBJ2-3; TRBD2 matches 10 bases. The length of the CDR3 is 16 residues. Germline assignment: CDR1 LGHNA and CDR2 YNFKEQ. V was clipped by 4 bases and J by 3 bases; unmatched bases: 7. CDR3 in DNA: TGTGCCAGCAGCCGTATAGCGGGAGGAGGAACAGATACGCAGTATTTT. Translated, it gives CASSRIAGGGTDTQYF.

Written as DNA, the CDR3 is TGTGCCAGTAGTTCCACAGGGATGGCTAACTATGGCTACACCTTC. This sequence encodes CASSSTGMANYGYTF. The chain carries TRBV19 and TRBJ1-2, with a tentative D call TRBD1 (6 bases). Germline CDR1 reads LNHDA; CDR2 reads SQIVND (reference sequence). The CDR3 is 15 residues long. Trimming shortened V by 5 bases and J by 0 bases, and 13 bases separated the two germline ends.

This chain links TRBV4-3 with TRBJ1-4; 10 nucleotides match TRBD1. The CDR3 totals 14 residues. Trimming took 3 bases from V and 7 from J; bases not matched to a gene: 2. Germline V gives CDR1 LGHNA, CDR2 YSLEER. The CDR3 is CASSQGTGVEKLFF. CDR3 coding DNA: TGCGCCAGCAGCCAGGGGACAGGGGTTGAAAAACTGTTTTTT.

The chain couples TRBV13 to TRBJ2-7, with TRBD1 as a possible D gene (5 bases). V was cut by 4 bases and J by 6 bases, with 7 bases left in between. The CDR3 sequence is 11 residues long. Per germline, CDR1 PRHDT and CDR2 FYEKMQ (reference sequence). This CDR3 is CASSYQGEQYF. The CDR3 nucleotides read TGTGCCAGCAGCTACCAGGGCGAGCAGTACTTC.

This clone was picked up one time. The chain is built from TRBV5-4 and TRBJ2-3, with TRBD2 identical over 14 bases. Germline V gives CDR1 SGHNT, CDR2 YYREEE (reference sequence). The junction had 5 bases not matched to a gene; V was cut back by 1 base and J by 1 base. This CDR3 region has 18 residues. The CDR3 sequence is CASSLLPGLAGGTDTQYF. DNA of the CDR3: TGTGCCAGCAGCTTGTTACCGGGACTAGCGGGAGGCACAGATACGCAGTATTTT.

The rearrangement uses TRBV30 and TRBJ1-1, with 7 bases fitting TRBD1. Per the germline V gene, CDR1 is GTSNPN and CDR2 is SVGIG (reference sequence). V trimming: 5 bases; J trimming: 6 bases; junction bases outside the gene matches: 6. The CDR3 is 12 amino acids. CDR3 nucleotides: TGTGCCTGGGCCGGGACAGCTTCTGAAGCTTTCTTT. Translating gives CAWAGTASEAFF. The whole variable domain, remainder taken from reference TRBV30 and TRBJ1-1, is SQTIHQWPATLVQPVGSPLSLECTVEGTSNPNLYWYRQAAGRGLQLLFYSVGIGQISSEVPQNLSASRPQDRQFILSSKKLLLSDSGFYLCAWAGTASEAFFGQGTRLTVV.

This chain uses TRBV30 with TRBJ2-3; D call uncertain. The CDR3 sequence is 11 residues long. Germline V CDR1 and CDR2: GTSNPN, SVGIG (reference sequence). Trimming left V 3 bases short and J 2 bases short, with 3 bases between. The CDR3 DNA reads TGTGCCTGGAGGGACACAGATACGCAGTATTTT. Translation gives CAWRDTDTQYF.

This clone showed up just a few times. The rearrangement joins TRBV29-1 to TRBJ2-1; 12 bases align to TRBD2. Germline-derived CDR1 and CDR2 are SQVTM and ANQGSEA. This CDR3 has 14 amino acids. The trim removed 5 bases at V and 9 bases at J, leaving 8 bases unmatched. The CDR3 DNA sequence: TGCAGCGTTTACTCTAGCGGGAGGGCCGGTGAGCAGTTCTTC. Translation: CSVYSSGRAGEQFF.

CDR3 in amino acids: CASRRDRAYEQYF. CDR3 DNA sequence: TGCGCCAGCAGGCGGGACAGGGCCTACGAGCAGTACTTC. The chain couples TRBV5-1 to TRBJ2-7; 9 nucleotides align to TRBD1. CDR3 length equals 13 residues. V lost 5 bases to trimming and J lost 2 bases; unmatched junction nucleotides: 2. Per germline, CDR1 SGHRS and CDR2 YFSETQ.

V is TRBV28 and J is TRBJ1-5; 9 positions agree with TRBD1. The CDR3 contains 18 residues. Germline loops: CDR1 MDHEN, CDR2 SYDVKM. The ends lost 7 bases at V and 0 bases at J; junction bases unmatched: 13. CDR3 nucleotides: TGTGCCAGCATGCCACCGGGACAGGGTTTCCATAGCAATCAGCCCCAGCATTTT. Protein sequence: CASMPPGQGFHSNQPQHF.

CDR3 residues: CAWSETGSPGVYEQYF. For the CDR3, the DNA is TGTGCCTGGAGTGAGACCGGGAGCCCGGGGGTTTACGAGCAGTACTTC. The V and J genes are TRBV30 and TRBJ2-7, with D perhaps matching TRBD2 (6 bases). The V end was cut by 1 base, the J end by 4 bases, with 20 bases between. The germline CDR1 and CDR2 sequences are GTSNPN and SVGIG (reference sequence). CDR3 length equals 16 residues.